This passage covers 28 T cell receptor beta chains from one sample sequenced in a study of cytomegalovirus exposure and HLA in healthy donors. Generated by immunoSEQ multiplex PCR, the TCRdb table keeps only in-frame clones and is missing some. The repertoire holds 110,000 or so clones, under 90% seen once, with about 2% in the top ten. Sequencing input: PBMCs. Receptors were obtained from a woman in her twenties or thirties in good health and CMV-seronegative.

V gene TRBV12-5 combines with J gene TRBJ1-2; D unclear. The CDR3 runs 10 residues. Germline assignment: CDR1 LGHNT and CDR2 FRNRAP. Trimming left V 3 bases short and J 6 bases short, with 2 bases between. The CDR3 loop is CASGFNGYTF. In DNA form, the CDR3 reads TGTGCTAGTGGTTTTAATGGCTACACCTTC.

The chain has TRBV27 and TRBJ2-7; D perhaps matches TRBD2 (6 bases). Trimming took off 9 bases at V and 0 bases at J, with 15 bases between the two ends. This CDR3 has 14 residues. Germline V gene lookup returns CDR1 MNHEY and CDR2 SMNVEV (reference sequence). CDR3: CASGGAKSSYEQYF. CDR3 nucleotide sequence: TGTGCCAGTGGCGGGGCGAAAAGCTCCTACGAGCAGTACTTC.

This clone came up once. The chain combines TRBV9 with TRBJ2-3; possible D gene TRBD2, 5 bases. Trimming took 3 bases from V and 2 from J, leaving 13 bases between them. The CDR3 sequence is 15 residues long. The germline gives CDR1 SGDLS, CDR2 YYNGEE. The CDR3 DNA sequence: TGTGCCAGCAGCGCCCTAAACCTAGCCACAGATACGCAGTATTTT. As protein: CASSALNLATDTQYF.

This CDR3 is CASSLGQGTDTQYF. The CDR3 bases are TGTGCCAGCAGCCTTGGACAGGGGACAGATACGCAGTATTTT. The chain uses TRBV7-9 and TRBJ2-3; 9 nucleotides agree with TRBD1. Germline V gene lookup returns CDR1 SEHNR and CDR2 FQNEAQ (reference sequence). The CDR3 has 14 amino acids. J was trimmed by 3 bases and V by 5 bases; bases with no gene match: 3.

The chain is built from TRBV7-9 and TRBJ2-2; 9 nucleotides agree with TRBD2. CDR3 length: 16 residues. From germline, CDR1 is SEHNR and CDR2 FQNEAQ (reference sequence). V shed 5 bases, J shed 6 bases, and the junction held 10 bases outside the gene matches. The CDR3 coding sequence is TGTGCCAGCAGCCCCCCGGCTAGCGGGACGTCCGGGGAGCTGTTTTTT. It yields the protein CASSPPASGTSGELFF.

CDR3 sequence: CASSAQVLYGYTF. Written as DNA, the CDR3 is TGTGCCAGCAGTGCCCAGGTTCTCTATGGCTACACCTTC. This chain joins TRBV6-1 and TRBJ1-2; unclear D gene. V was shortened by 4 bases and J by 4 bases, with 10 bases between the two germline ends. Germline loops: CDR1 MNHNS, CDR2 SASEGT. This CDR3 is 13 amino acids long.

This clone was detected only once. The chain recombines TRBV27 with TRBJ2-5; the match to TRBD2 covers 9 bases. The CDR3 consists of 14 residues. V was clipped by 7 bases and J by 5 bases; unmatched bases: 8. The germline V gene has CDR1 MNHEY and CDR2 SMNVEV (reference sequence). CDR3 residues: CASKERGAGETQYF. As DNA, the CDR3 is TGTGCCAGCAAGGAGCGGGGGGCCGGGGAGACCCAGTACTTC.

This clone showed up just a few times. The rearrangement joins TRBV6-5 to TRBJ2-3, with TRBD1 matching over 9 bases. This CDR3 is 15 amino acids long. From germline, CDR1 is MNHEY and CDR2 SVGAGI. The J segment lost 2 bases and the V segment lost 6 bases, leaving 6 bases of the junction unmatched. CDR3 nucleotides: TGTGCCAGCAGGGCCGGGACAGGGTACACAGATACGCAGTATTTT. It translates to CASRAGTGYTDTQYF.

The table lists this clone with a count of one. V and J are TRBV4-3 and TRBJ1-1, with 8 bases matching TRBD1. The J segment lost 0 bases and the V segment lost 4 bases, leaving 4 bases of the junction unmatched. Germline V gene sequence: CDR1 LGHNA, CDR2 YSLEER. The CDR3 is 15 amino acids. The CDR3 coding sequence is TGCGCCAGCAGCCCCGGACAGGGCATGAACACTGAAGCTTTCTTT. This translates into CASSPGQGMNTEAFF.

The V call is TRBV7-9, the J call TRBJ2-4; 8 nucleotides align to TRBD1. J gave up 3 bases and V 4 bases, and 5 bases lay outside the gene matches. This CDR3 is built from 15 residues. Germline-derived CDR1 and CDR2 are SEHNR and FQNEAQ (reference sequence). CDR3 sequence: CASSSPGTGKNIQYF. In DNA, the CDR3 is TGTGCCAGCAGCTCCCCCGGGACAGGCAAAAACATTCAGTACTTC.

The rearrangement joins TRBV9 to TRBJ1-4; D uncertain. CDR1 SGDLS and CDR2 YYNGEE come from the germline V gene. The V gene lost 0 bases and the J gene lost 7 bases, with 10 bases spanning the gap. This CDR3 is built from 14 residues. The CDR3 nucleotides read TGTGCCAGCAGCGTAGACTCGTCGGGTGAAAAACTGTTTTTT. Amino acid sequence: CASSVDSSGEKLFF.

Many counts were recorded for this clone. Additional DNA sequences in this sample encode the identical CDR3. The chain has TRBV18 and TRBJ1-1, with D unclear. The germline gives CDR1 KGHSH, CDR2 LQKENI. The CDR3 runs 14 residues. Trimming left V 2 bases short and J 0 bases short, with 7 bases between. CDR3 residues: CASSPGTLNTEAFF. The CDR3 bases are TGTGCCAGCTCACCAGGCACCCTGAACACTGAAGCTTTCTTT. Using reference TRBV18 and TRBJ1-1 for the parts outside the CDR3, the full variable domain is NAGVMQNPRHLVRRRGQEARLRCSPMKGHSHVYWYRQLPEEGLKFMVYLQKENIIDESGMPKERFSAEFPKEGPSILRIQQVVRGDSAAYFCASSPGTLNTEAFFGQGTRLTVV.

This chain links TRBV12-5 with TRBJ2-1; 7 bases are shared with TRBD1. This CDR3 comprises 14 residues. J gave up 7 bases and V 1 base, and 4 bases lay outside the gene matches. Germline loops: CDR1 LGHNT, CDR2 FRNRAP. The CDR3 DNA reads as TGTGCTAGTGGTTTGGGACAGGGAAGGAATGAGCAGTTCTTC. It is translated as CASGLGQGRNEQFF.

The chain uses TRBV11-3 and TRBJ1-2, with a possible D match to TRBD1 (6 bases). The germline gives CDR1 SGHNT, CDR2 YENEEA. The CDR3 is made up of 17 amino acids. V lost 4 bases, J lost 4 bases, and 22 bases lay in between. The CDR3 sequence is CASSSGTVQGRGYGYTF. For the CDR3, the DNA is TGTGCCAGCAGCTCCGGGACGGTTCAGGGGCGCGGCTATGGCTACACCTTC.

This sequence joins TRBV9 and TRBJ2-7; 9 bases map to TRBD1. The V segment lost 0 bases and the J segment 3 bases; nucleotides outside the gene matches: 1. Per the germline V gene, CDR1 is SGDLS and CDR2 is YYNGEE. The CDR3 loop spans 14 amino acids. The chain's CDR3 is CASSVGGQGYEQYF. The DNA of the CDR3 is TGTGCCAGCAGCGTAGGGGGACAGGGCTACGAGCAGTACTTC.

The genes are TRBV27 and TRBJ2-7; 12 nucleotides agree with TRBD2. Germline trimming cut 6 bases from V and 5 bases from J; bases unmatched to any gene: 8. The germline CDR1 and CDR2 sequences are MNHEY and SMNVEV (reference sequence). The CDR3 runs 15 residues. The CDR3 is CASSLLAGGGNEQYF. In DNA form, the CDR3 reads TGTGCCAGCAGCTTACTAGCGGGGGGAGGGAACGAGCAGTACTTC.

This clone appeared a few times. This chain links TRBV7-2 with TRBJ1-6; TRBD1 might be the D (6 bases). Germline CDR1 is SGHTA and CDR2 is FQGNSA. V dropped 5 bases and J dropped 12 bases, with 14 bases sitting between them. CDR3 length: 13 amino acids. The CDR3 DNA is TGTGCCAGCAGCCAACGGGACACCCGACCCCTCCACTTT. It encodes CASSQRDTRPLHF.

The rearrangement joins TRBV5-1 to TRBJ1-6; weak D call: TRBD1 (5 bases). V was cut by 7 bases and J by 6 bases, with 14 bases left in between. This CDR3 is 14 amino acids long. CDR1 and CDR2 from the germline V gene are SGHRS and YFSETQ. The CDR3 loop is CASAPGGGNSPLHF. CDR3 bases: TGCGCCAGCGCTCCGGGGGGAGGTAATTCACCCCTCCACTTT. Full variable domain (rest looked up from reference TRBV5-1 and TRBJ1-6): KAGVTQTPRYLIKTRGQQVTLSCSPISGHRSVSWYQQTPGQGLQFLFEYFSETQRNKGNFPGRFSGRQFSNSRSEMNVSTLELGDSALYLCASAPGGGNSPLHFGNGTRLTVT.

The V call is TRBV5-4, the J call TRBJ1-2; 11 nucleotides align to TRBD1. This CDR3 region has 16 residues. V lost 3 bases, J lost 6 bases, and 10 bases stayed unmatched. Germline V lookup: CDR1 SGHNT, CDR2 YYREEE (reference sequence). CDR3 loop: CASSYLGQGAPHGYTF. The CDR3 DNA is TGTGCCAGCAGCTACCTCGGACAGGGGGCCCCTCATGGCTACACCTTC.

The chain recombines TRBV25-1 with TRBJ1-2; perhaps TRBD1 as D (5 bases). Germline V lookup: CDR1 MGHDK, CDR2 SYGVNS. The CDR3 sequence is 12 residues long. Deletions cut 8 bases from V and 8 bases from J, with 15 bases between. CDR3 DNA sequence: TGTGCCAGCGGTGGGGGGGGTATCGGCTACACCTTC. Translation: CASGGGGIGYTF.

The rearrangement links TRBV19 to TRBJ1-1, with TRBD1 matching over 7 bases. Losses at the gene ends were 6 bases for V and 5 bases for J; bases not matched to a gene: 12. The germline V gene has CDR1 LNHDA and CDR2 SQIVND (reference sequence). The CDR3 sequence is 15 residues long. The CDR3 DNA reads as TGTGCCAGTAGCCTCTCAAGGGGGCCCGGGACTGAAGCTTTCTTT. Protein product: CASSLSRGPGTEAFF. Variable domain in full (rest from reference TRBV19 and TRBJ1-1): DGGITQSPKYLFRKEGQNVTLSCEQNLNHDAMYWYRQDPGQGLRLIYYSQIVNDFQKGDIAEGYSVSREKKESFPLTVTSAQKNPTAFYLCASSLSRGPGTEAFFGQGTRLTVV.

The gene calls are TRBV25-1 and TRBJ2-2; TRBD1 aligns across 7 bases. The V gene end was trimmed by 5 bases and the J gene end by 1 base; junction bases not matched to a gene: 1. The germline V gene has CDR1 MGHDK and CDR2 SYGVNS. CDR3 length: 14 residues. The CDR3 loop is CASSRTGNTGELFF. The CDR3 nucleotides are TGTGCCAGCAGTAGGACAGGGAACACCGGGGAGCTGTTTTTT.

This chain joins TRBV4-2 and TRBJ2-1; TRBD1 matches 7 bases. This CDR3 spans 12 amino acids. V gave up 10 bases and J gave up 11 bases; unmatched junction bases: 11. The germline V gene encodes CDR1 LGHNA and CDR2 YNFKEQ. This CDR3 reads CATQGDTMQQFF. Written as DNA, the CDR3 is TGTGCCACCCAGGGGGATACAATGCAGCAGTTCTTC.

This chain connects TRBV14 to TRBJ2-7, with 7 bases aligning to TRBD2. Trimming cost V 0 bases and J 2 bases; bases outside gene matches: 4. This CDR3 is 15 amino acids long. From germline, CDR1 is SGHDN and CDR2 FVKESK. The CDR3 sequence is CASSQDRGGAYEQYF. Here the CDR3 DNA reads TGTGCCAGCAGCCAAGATCGTGGGGGGGCCTACGAGCAGTACTTC. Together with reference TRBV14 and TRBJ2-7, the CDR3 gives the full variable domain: EAGVTQFPSHSVIEKGQTVTLRCDPISGHDNLYWYRRVMGKEIKFLLHFVKESKQDESGMPNNRFLAERTGGTYSTLKVQPAELEDSGVYFCASSQDRGGAYEQYFGPGTRLTVT.

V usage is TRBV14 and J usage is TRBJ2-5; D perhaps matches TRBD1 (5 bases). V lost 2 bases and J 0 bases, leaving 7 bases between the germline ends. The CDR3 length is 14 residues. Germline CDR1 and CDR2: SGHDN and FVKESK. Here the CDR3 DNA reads TGTGCCAGCAGCCAAAGACAGTACCAAGAGACCCAGTACTTC. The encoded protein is CASSQRQYQETQYF.

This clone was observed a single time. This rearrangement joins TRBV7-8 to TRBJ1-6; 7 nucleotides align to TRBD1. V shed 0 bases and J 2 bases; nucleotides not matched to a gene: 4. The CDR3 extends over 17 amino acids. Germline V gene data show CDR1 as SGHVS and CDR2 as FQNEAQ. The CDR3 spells CASSLARGTAYNSPLHF. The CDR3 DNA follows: TGTGCCAGCAGCTTAGCGCGAGGGACAGCCTATAATTCACCCCTCCACTTT.

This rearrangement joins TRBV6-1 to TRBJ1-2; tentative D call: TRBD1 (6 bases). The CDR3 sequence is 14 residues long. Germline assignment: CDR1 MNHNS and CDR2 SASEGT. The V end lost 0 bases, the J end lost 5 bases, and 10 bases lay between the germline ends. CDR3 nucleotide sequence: TGTGCCAGCAGTGAAGCACCAGGGGTGTATGGCTACACCTTC. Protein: CASSEAPGVYGYTF.

The CDR3 region is CASSYTGESSFGNTIYF. The CDR3 nucleotides are TGTGCCAGCAGCTATACAGGGGAGTCCTCTTTCGGAAACACCATATATTTT. V gene TRBV7-9 combines with J gene TRBJ1-3; 7 positions agree with TRBD1. Trimming cost V 4 bases and J 4 bases; bases outside gene matches: 13. The CDR3 runs to 17 residues. From germline, CDR1 is SEHNR and CDR2 FQNEAQ (reference sequence).